These 5 T cell receptor beta chains were all obtained from the same sample, sequenced in a study of Ad26.COV2.S vaccination and SARS-CoV-2 variants. TCRdb's table, derived via immunoSEQ multiplex PCR, lists solely in-frame clones and lacks some. The table lists about 180,000 clones, 87% of them singletons. Source: peripheral blood, taken after recovery from COVID-19. Receptors originate from a human donor who had recovered from COVID-19.

This clone was found a few times. The CDR3 nucleotides are TGTGCCAGCAGTTTCTTGGGCTTCGATAGCAATCAGCCCCAGCATTTT. Translation gives CASSFLGFDSNQPQHF. The chain couples TRBV28 to TRBJ1-5; D is unresolved. CDR1 MDHEN and CDR2 SYDVKM come from the germline V gene. Trimming stripped 3 bases from V and 0 bases from J, with 12 bases between. The CDR3 is made up of 16 amino acids. Complete variable domain (other parts from reference TRBV28 and TRBJ1-5): DVKVTQSSRYLVKRTGEKVFLECVQDMDHENMFWYRQDPGLGLRLIYFSYDVKMKEKGDIPEGYSVSREKKERFSLILESASTNQTSMYLCASSFLGFDSNQPQHFGDGTRLSIL.

This chain uses TRBV9 with TRBJ1-2; D gene ambiguous. The germline V and J ends were trimmed by 0 bases and 4 bases, with 16 bases remaining between them. This CDR3 has 16 residues. Per the germline V gene, CDR1 is SGDLS and CDR2 is YYNGEE. CDR3 in DNA: TGTGCCAGCAGCGTAGGTGATCGGGTCCCCTCCTATGGCTACACCTTC. As protein: CASSVGDRVPSYGYTF.

This chain uses TRBV5-1 with TRBJ1-2; unclear D gene. V was clipped by 0 bases and J by 7 bases, with 10 bases between them. The length of the CDR3 is 13 residues. Looked up from germline, CDR1 is SGHRS and CDR2 is YFSETQ. CDR3 in amino acids: CASSLDGQGGYTF. The CDR3 DNA follows: TGCGCCAGCAGCTTGGACGGCCAAGGTGGCTACACCTTC.

The rearrangement uses TRBV5-1 and TRBJ1-6, with a possible D match to TRBD1 (5 bases). Germline CDR1 reads SGHRS; CDR2 reads YFSETQ. CDR3 size: 15 residues. V lost 0 bases, J lost 10 bases, and 14 bases lay in between. The CDR3 DNA sequence: TGCGCCAGCAGCTTGGCCGGGGTGGGGCGATCACCCCTCCACTTT. Protein: CASSLAGVGRSPLHF.

J is TRBJ2-5 and V is TRBV19, with 9 bases aligning to TRBD2. The CDR3 has 17 residues. V shed 5 bases and J 1 base; nucleotides not matched to a gene: 11. Germline V gene lookup returns CDR1 LNHDA and CDR2 SQIVND (reference sequence). The CDR3 DNA reads as TGTGCCAGTAGTTCCCCGCGGGGGGGTAGTCCCCAAGAGACCCAGTACTTC. Translating gives CASSSPRGGSPQETQYF.